The rows below give T cell receptor beta chains drawn from one sample of a study of cytomegalovirus exposure and HLA in healthy donors. TCRdb keeps only in-frame clones here, not all; method: immunoSEQ multiplex PCR. The data contain fewer than 150,000 clones, around three quarters of them singletons. Sequenced input: PBMCs. The receptors were gathered from a human donor in good health. CDR3s include the opening cysteine and the closing phenylalanine or tryptophan. The D gene is left open where the match is weak. A clone size is listed for some rows: how often the clone was seen (once, few, many), or a class if it is expanded.

>TRBD1|-|TRBJ2-1|TRBV5-1
CASSLEGQQYNEQFF
TGCGCCAGCAGCTTGGAGGGACAGCAGTACAATGAGCAGTTCTTC
>TRBD1|-|TRBJ2-5|TRBV7-8
CASSPRRGQGQETQYF
TGTGCCAGCAGCCCCCGCCGCGGACAGGGGCAGGAGACCCAGTACTTC
>-|-|TRBJ1-2|TRBV7-2
CASSQDDRPGGYTF
TGTGCCAGCAGCCAAGACGACAGGCCTGGGGGCTACACCTTC
>-|once|TRBJ2-4|TRBV28
CASSSLRGAKNIQYF
TGTGCCAGCAGTTCCCTCCGGGGAGCCAAAAACATTCAGTACTTC
>-|-|TRBJ2-7|TRBV20-1
CSARLAEQYF
TGCAGTGCTAGACTAGCAGAGCAGTACTTC
>TRBD1|few|TRBJ2-7|TRBV18
CASSPTTGPTYEQYF
TGTGCCAGCTCACCGACGACAGGGCCAACCTACGAGCAGTACTTC
>-|-|TRBJ1-2|TRBV5-1
CASSSQGANYGYTF
TGCGCCAGCAGCTCACAGGGAGCTAACTATGGCTACACCTTC
>TRBD1|-|TRBJ1-5|TRBV28
CASSFLWGQQRMVEPQHF
TGTGCCAGCAGTTTCTTGTGGGGACAGCAGAGGATGGTTGAGCCCCAGCATTTT
>TRBD1|-|TRBJ1-2|TRBV5-4
CASSLTGGTYGYTF
TGTGCCAGCAGCTTGACAGGGGGGACCTATGGCTACACCTTC
>TRBD1|-|TRBJ2-1|TRBV28
CASSFRGTGANEQFF
TGTGCCAGCTCCTTCCGCGGGACAGGGGCCAATGAGCAGTTCTTC
>-|-|TRBJ1-1|TRBV19
CASSMGLIEAFF
TGTGCCAGTAGTATGGGACTGATTGAAGCTTTCTTT
>TRBD1|-|TRBJ2-7|TRBV6-5
CASSYRDRGQYEQYF
TGTGCCAGCAGTTATAGGGACAGGGGGCAGTACGAGCAGTACTTC
>TRBD1|-|TRBJ2-5|TRBV10-3
CAITPGQGADQETQYF
TGTGCCATCACCCCGGGACAGGGGGCGGACCAAGAGACCCAGTACTTC
>-|-|TRBJ2-5|TRBV28
CASSLGGIQETQYF
TGTGCCAGCAGCCTCGGTGGTATCCAAGAGACCCAGTACTTC
>TRBD1|-|TRBJ1-1|TRBV6-5
CASSFAGGETTEAFF
TGTGCCAGCAGTTTCGCAGGGGGAGAGACCACTGAAGCTTTCTTT
>TRBD1|-|TRBJ2-1|TRBV5-1
CASSSGQGTYNEQFF
TGCGCCAGCAGCAGCGGACAGGGGACTTACAATGAGCAGTTCTTC
>-|-|TRBJ1-2|TRBV6-6
CASSYRQGSYGYTF
TGTGCCAGCAGTTACCGCCAGGGTAGCTATGGCTACACCTTC
>-|-|TRBJ2-3|TRBV11-1
CASSLAQLPTDTQYF
TGTGCCAGCAGCTTAGCACAGCTCCCCACAGATACGCAGTATTTT
>TRBD2|-|TRBJ2-7|TRBV5-1
CASRGGVHEQYF
TGCGCCAGCAGGGGAGGGGTGCACGAGCAGTACTTC
>TRBD1|-|TRBJ1-1|TRBV6-5
CATTGGRNTEAFF
TGTGCCACCACAGGGGGCCGGAACACTGAAGCTTTCTTT
>-|-|TRBJ2-7|TRBV28
CASSPYWATNYEQYF
TGTGCCAGCAGTCCCTATTGGGCGACCAATTACGAGCAGTACTTC
>-|-|TRBJ1-4|TRBV6-1
CASSELPRREKLFF
TGTGCCAGCAGTGAGCTTCCTAGGAGGGAAAAACTGTTTTTT
>-|-|TRBJ2-5|TRBV7-7
CASSLGGGGRTPYQETQYF
TGTGCTAGCAGCTTAGGAGGGGGCGGCAGGACCCCGTACCAAGAGACCCAGTACTTC
>TRBD2|-|TRBJ2-3|TRBV5-6
CASSRTTSGTDTQYF
TGTGCCAGCAGCCGAACGACTAGCGGCACAGATACGCAGTATTTT
>-|-|TRBJ2-6|TRBV28
CASEESSGANVLTF
TGTGCCAGCGAGGAGAGCTCTGGGGCCAACGTCCTGACTTTC
>TRBD2|-|TRBJ2-7|TRBV15
CATSRERESNEQYF
TGTGCCACCAGCAGAGAGCGGGAGTCTAACGAGCAGTACTTC
>-|-|TRBJ1-5|TRBV5-4
CASSLSGGSRDNQPQHF
TGTGCCAGCAGCTTGAGCGGGGGCTCGCGGGACAATCAGCCCCAGCATTTT
>TRBD1|-|TRBJ2-1|TRBV11-3
CASTGQDNEQFF
TGTGCCAGCACTGGACAGGACAATGAGCAGTTCTTC
>TRBD2|-|TRBJ2-3|TRBV19
CASSLTSGSTDTQYF
TGTGCCAGTAGCTTGACTAGCGGTAGCACAGATACGCAGTATTTT
>-|-|TRBJ2-5|TRBV18
CASSPPADQETQYF
TGTGCCAGCTCACCACCAGCCGACCAAGAGACCCAGTACTTC
>TRBD1|once|TRBJ2-2|TRBV30
CAWSVLFSGGNTGELFF
TGTGCCTGGAGTGTACTGTTTTCAGGGGGCAACACCGGGGAGCTGTTTTTT
>-|-|TRBJ2-3|TRBV10-1
CASSESAVNTDTQYF
TGCGCCAGCAGTGAGTCGGCAGTAAACACAGATACGCAGTATTTT
>TRBD2|-|TRBJ2-3|TRBV6-1
CASSEAVPGLAGVDTQYF
TGTGCCAGCAGTGAAGCTGTCCCCGGGCTAGCGGGAGTAGATACGCAGTATTTT